The 10 T cell receptor beta chains listed next were all sequenced from one sample in a study of regulatory T cells in long-lasting Graves disease. The TCR beta library used iRepertoire HTBI primers with Arm-PCR amplification of CDR3. TCRdb reanalysed the multiplex PCR reads using MiXCR and keeps one entry per CDR3 protein. The sample has about 460,000 distinct CDR3 sequences; 13% to 15% are singletons. Time point: newly diagnosed GD, antithyroid drugs for less than 3 months. PBMC-derived RNA was used for the TCR library. A further study also used this sample, focusing on T cells in Graves' hyperthyroidism and ophthalmopathy.

Sequenced here: peripheral blood mononuclear cells (PBMCs), sampled at new diagnosis, from a patient treated with antithyroid drugs. Every receptor here comes from a woman in her 50s with Graves disease.

The chain couples TRBV7-3 to TRBJ1-4; D not resolved. The CDR3 covers 16 residues. Germline V CDR1 and CDR2: SGHTA, FQGTGA. V gave up 4 bases and J gave up 7 bases, with 19 bases separating them. CDR3 nucleotide sequence: TGTGCCAGCAGCTCGCGCGCAGCGGAGTGTGGTGAAAAACTGTTTTTT. Encoded protein: CASSSRAAECGEKLFF. The full variable domain, with the rest looked up from reference TRBV7-3 and TRBJ1-4, is GAGVSQTPSNKVTEKGKYVELRCDPISGHTALYWYRQSLGQGPEFLIYFQGTGAADDSGLPNDRFFAVRPEGSVSTLKIQRTERGDSAVYLCASSSRAAECGEKLFFGSGTQLSVL.

This clonotype was seen many times. V gene TRBV3-1 combines with J gene TRBJ1-4; 11 nucleotides line up with TRBD1. The trim removed 1 base at V and 8 bases at J, leaving 9 bases unmatched. The germline CDR1 and CDR2 sequences are LGHDT and YNNKEL (reference sequence). This CDR3 is built from 17 residues. The CDR3 here is CASSQGTGGELEEKLFF. The CDR3 DNA reads as TGTGCCAGCAGCCAAGGGACAGGGGGCGAGTTAGAGGAAAAACTGTTTTTT.

This clonotype was counted many times. The genes are TRBV12-5 and TRBJ2-1, with 12 bases aligning to TRBD2. The CDR3 is 17 amino acids. Germline values: CDR1 LGHNT, CDR2 FRNRAP. The V and J ends lost 0 bases and 6 bases, in that order; junction bases with no gene match: 6. CDR3 protein: CASGLVPGLAGLNEQFF. The CDR3 DNA is TGTGCTAGTGGTTTGGTACCCGGACTAGCGGGGCTCAATGAGCAGTTCTTC.

In this sample, this clonotype turned up once. V is TRBV4-1 and J is TRBJ2-3; 8 positions match TRBD2. Per the germline V gene, CDR1 is MGHRA and CDR2 is YSYEKL. Trimming took 0 bases from V and 6 from J; bases not matched to a gene: 14. The CDR3 length is 18 residues. DNA of the CDR3: TGCGCCAGCAGCCAAGACAGCGGGAGCGTATCCATGACGGATACGCAGTATTTT. This sequence encodes CASSQDSGSVSMTDTQYF.

This clonotype was counted at least ten times. V is TRBV28 and J is TRBJ2-6; D is unclear. The CDR3 runs 14 residues. Germline V CDR1 and CDR2: MDHEN, SYDVKM. V was cut by 3 bases and J by 4 bases, with 7 bases left in between. DNA of the CDR3: TGTGCCAGCAGTTTTACTACCGGGGCCAACGTCCTGACTTTC. This codes for CASSFTTGANVLTF.

This clonotype appeared many times. The chain carries TRBV12-3 or TRBV12-4 and TRBJ1-1; D remains unclear. Trimming removed 5 bases at V and 0 bases at J, with 10 bases between. The CDR3 extends over 14 amino acids. DNA of the CDR3: TGTGCCAGCAGTGGTCGAGGGATGAACACTGAAGCTTTCTTT. Its protein product is CASSGRGMNTEAFF.

This clonotype came up many times. The chain is built from TRBV28 and TRBJ1-2; D may be TRBD1 (5 bases). Per germline, CDR1 MDHEN and CDR2 SYDVKM. The length of the CDR3 is 15 residues. V lost 4 bases, J lost 8 bases, and 20 bases lay in between. Here the CDR3 DNA reads TGTGCCAGCAGTTCCCCCCCAGATTCTCACAGGGGCTACACCTTC. Its translation: CASSSPPDSHRGYTF.

This clonotype was picked up many times. The rearrangement joins TRBV28 to TRBJ2-7; D is perhaps TRBD1 (6 bases). Trimming removed 1 base from V and 3 bases from J, with 10 bases in between. The germline gives CDR1 MDHEN, CDR2 SYDVKM. This CDR3 contains 14 residues. CDR3 DNA: TGTGCCAGCAGTTTATCGGGACAAAACTACGAGCAGTACTTC. Protein product: CASSLSGQNYEQYF.

Ten or more counts support this clonotype. Here the CDR3 DNA reads TGTGCCAGCACGGGGATCTCCTACGAGCAGTACTTC. Translating it yields CASTGISYEQYF. The rearrangement joins TRBV7-9 to TRBJ2-7, with D possibly matching TRBD2 (5 bases). CDR3 length: 12 amino acids. CDR1 and CDR2 (germline): SEHNR, FQNEAQ (reference sequence). V lost 7 bases to trimming and J lost 0 bases, with 7 bases between them.

This clonotype was recorded at least ten times. The chain couples TRBV5-8 to TRBJ2-1; 8 nucleotides line up with TRBD1. Germline CDR1 reads SGHTS; CDR2 reads YDEGEE. J lost 2 bases, V lost 3 bases, and 1 base had no gene match. The CDR3 contains 14 residues. The CDR3 bases are TGTGCCAGCAGCTCGGGACAGGCCTACAATGAGCAGTTCTTC. As protein: CASSSGQAYNEQFF.